The source of this TCR beta chain is a study of identical twins. Notes on the study in general: While abundant cord blood beta clonotypes carried fewer insertions, memory repertoires showed no such pattern. Surplus twin overlap in beta out-of-frame sequences was less pronounced. Invariant MAIT and iNKT cells may have partly biased zero-insertion analyses.

V was shortened by 10 bases and J by 0 bases, with 12 bases between the two germline ends. Germline V lookup: CDR1 SNHLY, CDR2 FYNNEI. This CDR3 has 14 amino acids. Template switching, a step in the protocol, added a universal primer site, and cDNA carried unique molecular identifiers. TCRdb re-analysed the 5' RACE reads in MiXCR, keeping a single row per CDR3 protein. The profile covers more than 1.5 million distinct CDR3 sequences, with under 35% appearing a single time and around 0.3% taken by the ten largest. On this clonotype itself: The antigen is undetermined.

The chain couples TRBV2 to TRBJ2-2, with TRBD1 as a possible D gene (5 bases). The clonotype was recovered from a newborn girl in good health. The sequenced sample consisted of cord blood. CDR3 DNA: TGTGCCACCCAGGGTCCAACGAACACCGGGGAGCTGTTTTTT. It specifies CATQGPTNTGELFF.